There are a few counts of the clone carrying this T cell receptor beta chain. Its specificity is not known. These data come from a study of regulatory T cells in long-lasting Graves disease. The time point here: newly diagnosed GD, antithyroid drugs for less than 3 months. There was RNA extracted from PBMCs, and the TCR library was made from it. Approximately 9-milliliter peripheral blood samples went into EDTA tubes. Libraries of TCR beta came from iRepertoire HTBI primers plus Arm-PCR of CDR3 regions. Each CDR3 protein gets one entry after TCRdb re-called the multiplex PCR reads with MiXCR. The sample carries around 480,000 distinct CDR3 sequences, 15% to 20% recorded once. The study, taken as a whole, reports: Study was limited to peripheral blood, excluding thyroid tissue.

This CDR3 comprises 15 residues. Germline loops: CDR1 LGHDT, CDR2 YNNKEL (reference sequence). The junction had 6 bases not matched to a gene; V was cut back by 1 base and J by 7 bases. The same specimen was also included in a second study, on T cells in Graves' hyperthyroidism and ophthalmopathy.

The material sequenced was peripheral blood mononuclear cells (PBMCs), taken at new diagnosis, from a patient treated with antithyroid drugs. This sequence was found in a man aged 40-50 years with Graves disease. This rearrangement joins TRBV3-1 to TRBJ2-1; 8 bases agree with TRBD2. DNA of the CDR3: TGTGCCAGCAGCCAAGGTAGCGGGATCCTAAATGAGCAGTTCTTC. Translated, it gives CASSQGSGILNEQFF.